Here is one T cell receptor (beta chain) with its context. Its target is unknown. This specimen comes from a study of blood T cells in healthy people across ages. Broader study findings: Naive and antigen-experienced cells could not be conclusively compared, given unsorted PBMCs. Observed TCR beta diversity showed a strong correlation with the percentage of naive T cells as measured by flow cytometry.

Alongside a J-beta primer mix, a sample-barcoded 5' primer served in a second PCR lasting roughly 6 to 11 cycles. TCRdb re-analysed the 5' RACE reads in MiXCR, keeping a single row per CDR3 protein. The top ten hold about 0.69% of the sample, which has around 1,000,000 distinct CDR3 sequences, less than 25% seen once. This CDR3 comprises 13 residues. Per germline, CDR1 SGHTA and CDR2 FQGTGA. The data also belong to a second study, concerning T cells of mothers and their children. This second study says: Nine systemically healthy Caucasian donors: three mothers, six children.

The receptor was derived from a girl aged 2-10 years in good health. Sequenced: blood. The rearrangement links TRBV7-3 to TRBJ2-5; no reliable D call. The J call may be mistaken, given a closer DNA end match to TRBJ2-7. The CDR3 nucleotides read TGTGCCAGCAGCTTAAAGGTTGGGGACGAGCAGTACTTC. Its protein product is CASSLKVGDEQYF.